The present entry profiles one T cell receptor beta chain with its context. Authors' data handling: Using reference gene primer amplification, nucleated cell counts were estimated. Sequencing was performed with immunoSEQ multiplex PCR; in TCRdb, only in-frame clones are kept and a portion is missing. The V and J calls and clone size are taken from that table; D and trimming were inferred from the DNA. The table has just over 300,000 clones, about nine tenths seen once. Patients in Seattle were enrolled during active infection, then followed longitudinally. The source of the sample is a study of blood T cell repertoires in COVID-19. Turning to the study itself: COVID-19 samples, acute and convalescent, were from the United States, Italy and Spain.

This receptor was obtained from a woman in her twenties or thirties with COVID-19, enrolled during active disease. Material for sequencing was peripheral blood.

Here the CDR3 reads CASSMGVGGPLRVQFF. Written as DNA, the CDR3 is TGTGCCAGTAGTATGGGTGTAGGGGGTCCGCTCCGCGTGCAGTTCTTC. V usage is TRBV19 and J usage is TRBJ2-1, with D possibly matching TRBD1 (6 bases). CDR1 is LNHDA, CDR2 SQIVND, per germline (reference sequence). V was pared by 3 bases and J by 12 bases, with 24 bases between. The CDR3 consists of 16 residues. Full variable domain (outside the CDR3, taken from reference TRBV19 and TRBJ2-1): DGGITQSPKYLFRKEGQNVTLSCEQNLNHDAMYWYRQDPGQGLRLIYYSQIVNDFQKGDIAEGYSVSREKKESFPLTVTSAQKNPTAFYLCASSMGVGGPLRVQFFGPGTRLTVL.